Following are 27 T cell receptor beta chains from one sample sequenced in a study of blood T cell repertoires in COVID-19. Using immunoSEQ multiplex PCR, the repertoire was profiled, and TCRdb retains in-frame clones only, with some absent. The table lists some 370,000 clones, approximately 88% of them singletons. The sample comprised peripheral blood. The receptors originated from a man aged 35 to 55 with acute or convalescent COVID-19.

The gene calls are TRBV3-1 (or the pseudogene TRBV3-2) and TRBJ2-2; D might be TRBD1 (6 bases). V was cut by 2 bases and J by 0 bases, with 13 bases left in between. The CDR3 spans 17 residues. Germline CDR1 is LGHDT and CDR2 is YNNKEL (reference sequence). This chain's CDR3 is CASSQIWTAANTGELFF. In nucleotides, the CDR3 is TGTGCCAGCAGCCAAATCTGGACAGCCGCGAACACCGGGGAGCTGTTTTTT.

V usage is TRBV11-1 and J usage is TRBJ2-2; D gene unclear. Trimming removed 2 bases at V and 0 bases at J, with 10 bases between. Germline CDR1 SGHAT, CDR2 FQDESV (reference sequence). CDR3 length: 16 residues. The CDR3 here is CASSLTVLANTGELFF. CDR3 DNA: TGTGCCAGCAGCTTAACGGTTCTGGCGAACACCGGGGAGCTGTTTTTT.

The rearrangement links TRBV19 to TRBJ1-1, with D maybe TRBD1 (5 bases). Per the germline V gene, CDR1 is LNHDA and CDR2 is SQIVND (reference sequence). This CDR3 contains 16 residues. The V and J ends lost 1 base and 3 bases respectively, with 15 bases between them. The CDR3 here is CASSIGQGFGYTEAFF. In nucleotides, the CDR3 is TGTGCCAGTAGTATAGGGCAGGGCTTCGGTTACACTGAAGCTTTCTTT.

The chain has TRBV10-1 and TRBJ2-5; a weak D match, TRBD1 (5 bases). Germline V gene lookup returns CDR1 WNHNN and CDR2 SYGVQD (reference sequence). V was clipped by 7 bases and J by 4 bases, with 13 bases between them. This CDR3 has 13 residues. CDR3 residues: CASKGVFSETQYF. The DNA for the CDR3 is TGCGCCAGCAAAGGGGTGTTTTCAGAGACCCAGTACTTC.

This rearrangement joins TRBV4-3 to TRBJ2-3; TRBD2 aligns across 11 bases. This CDR3 has 16 amino acids. The ends lost 0 bases at V and 5 bases at J; junction bases unmatched: 4. Germline V gives CDR1 LGHNA, CDR2 YSLEER. CDR3 DNA: TGCGCCAGCAGCCAAGAGACTAGCGGGGCCCGAGATACGCAGTATTTT. Residues: CASSQETSGARDTQYF.

Details on this clone: The same CDR3 is also encoded by other DNA sequences in this sample. The chain has TRBV11-3 and TRBJ2-1; TRBD2 might be the D (5 bases). The V end lost 3 bases, the J end lost 10 bases, and 10 bases lay between the germline ends. Germline loops: CDR1 SGHNT, CDR2 YENEEA. This CDR3 is built from 12 residues. The CDR3 sequence: CASSLGVGEQFF. CDR3 nucleotide sequence: TGTGCCAGCAGCTTGGGAGTGGGAGAGCAGTTCTTC.

The CDR3 spells CASSVSYEQFF. The CDR3 nucleotides are TGTGCCAGCAGCGTGTCCTATGAGCAGTTCTTC. The chain recombines TRBV9 with TRBJ2-1; D call uncertain. Per the germline V gene, CDR1 is SGDLS and CDR2 is YYNGEE. The length of the CDR3 is 11 residues. Trimming left V 2 bases short and J 8 bases short, with 5 bases between. The full variable domain, in which reference TRBV9 and TRBJ2-1 provide the parts outside the CDR3, is DSGVTQTPKHLITATGQRVTLRCSPRSGDLSVYWYQQSLDQGLQFLIQYYNGEERAKGNILERFSAQQFPDLHSELNLSSLELGDSALYFCASSVSYEQFFGPGTRLTVL.

The chain carries TRBV19 and TRBJ2-5; the D gene is possibly TRBD1 (5 bases). The CDR3 length is 16 residues. V gave up 6 bases and J gave up 0 bases, with 17 bases separating them. The V gene's germline CDR1 is LNHDA and CDR2 SQIVND (reference sequence). CDR3 bases: TGTGCCAGTAGCCCCAGGGTTGTTAGGAACCAAGAGACCCAGTACTTC. Translation: CASSPRVVRNQETQYF.

The rearrangement links TRBV28 to TRBJ2-6; 7 bases map to TRBD2. Trimming took 6 bases from V and 2 from J; bases not matched to a gene: 1. CDR1 and CDR2 from the germline V gene are MDHEN and SYDVKM. CDR3 length equals 14 residues. The CDR3 DNA reads TGTGCCAGCAGGCGGGAGCCTGGGGCCAACGTCCTGACTTTC. Protein sequence: CASRREPGANVLTF.

CDR3 protein: CSAWSGYGYTF. In DNA form, the CDR3 reads TGCAGTGCTTGGTCGGGCTATGGCTACACCTTC. The rearrangement links TRBV20-1 to TRBJ1-2; no definite D call. Per the germline V gene, CDR1 is DFQATT and CDR2 is SNEGSKA (reference sequence). This CDR3 comprises 11 residues. The germline V and J ends were trimmed by 5 bases and 4 bases, with 8 bases remaining between them.

The V gene is TRBV3-1 (or the pseudogene TRBV3-2), the J gene TRBJ1-4; 7 positions match TRBD1. Trimming removed 4 bases from V and 8 bases from J; junction bases left unmatched: 4. Per germline, CDR1 LGHDT and CDR2 YNNKEL (reference sequence). There are 13 residues in the CDR3. The CDR3 DNA is TGTGCCAGCAGCCCAGGGGGTGACGAAAAACTGTTTTTT. Encoded protein: CASSPGGDEKLFF.

The rearrangement uses TRBV3-1 (or the pseudogene TRBV3-2) and TRBJ2-3; 8 bases match TRBD2. The germline V gene has CDR1 LGHDT and CDR2 YNNKEL (reference sequence). Trimming took 0 bases from V and 1 from J; bases not matched to a gene: 6. The CDR3 consists of 17 residues. CDR3 DNA: TGTGCCAGCAGCCAAGACTTTTTCGGGGGGGGCACAGATACGCAGTATTTT. It specifies CASSQDFFGGGTDTQYF.

The chain is built from TRBV5-1 and TRBJ2-4; D unresolved. The CDR3 spans 14 residues. V lost 1 base to trimming and J lost 1 base, with 6 bases between them. Germline V gene lookup returns CDR1 SGHRS and CDR2 YFSETQ. The CDR3 protein is CASSLPGAKNIQYF. In nucleotides, the CDR3 is TGCGCCAGCAGCTTGCCCGGGGCCAAAAACATTCAGTACTTC.

The chain links TRBV20-1 to TRBJ2-5; TRBD1 matches at 9 bases. Germline V CDR1 and CDR2: DFQATT, SNEGSKA (reference sequence). The CDR3 covers 15 residues. The ends lost 6 bases at V and 5 bases at J; junction bases unmatched: 13. The CDR3 coding sequence is TGCAGTGCCAGTGTAATAGGACAGGGGAGCGAGACCCAGTACTTC. Encoded protein: CSASVIGQGSETQYF.

The J gene is TRBJ2-3, the V gene TRBV28; D possibly corresponds to TRBD1 (6 bases). Germline V gene sequence: CDR1 MDHEN, CDR2 SYDVKM. The CDR3 has 12 residues. Trimming removed 11 bases at V and 2 bases at J, with 11 bases between. CDR3 sequence (DNA): TGTGCCGCCCAGGGGATCACAGATACGCAGTATTTT. Protein product: CAAQGITDTQYF.

As regards this clone: Other DNA sequences of this sample code for an identical CDR3. The V call is TRBV27, the J call TRBJ2-2; D is unresolved. V was trimmed by 5 bases and J by 1 base, leaving 8 bases between them. The CDR3 has 14 amino acids. From germline, CDR1 is MNHEY and CDR2 SMNVEV (reference sequence). The CDR3 loop is CASSLSGNTGELFF. The CDR3 DNA reads as TGTGCCAGCAGTCTCAGTGGGAACACCGGGGAGCTGTTTTTT.

The chain has TRBV4-3 and TRBJ1-2; D unclear. V was clipped by 1 base and J by 8 bases, with 8 bases between them. Looked up from germline, CDR1 is LGHNA and CDR2 is YSLEER. CDR3 length: 12 amino acids. CDR3 loop: CASSQGGSGYTF. CDR3 DNA: TGCGCCAGCAGCCAAGGAGGGAGCGGCTACACCTTC.

The rearrangement joins TRBV6-5 to TRBJ2-7; 8 nucleotides agree with TRBD1. J was trimmed by 4 bases and V by 7 bases; bases with no gene match: 9. Germline CDR1 MNHEY, CDR2 SVGAGI. CDR3 length equals 14 residues. CDR3: CASTLGHRGYEQYF. CDR3 DNA: TGTGCCAGCACCTTAGGGCACAGGGGGTACGAGCAGTACTTC.

The V call is TRBV27, the J call TRBJ1-6; 8 bases map to TRBD1. V shed 5 bases and J 9 bases; nucleotides not matched to a gene: 12. The CDR3 runs 16 residues. CDR1 MNHEY and CDR2 SMNVEV come from the germline V gene (reference sequence). The CDR3 sequence: CASSPHQGALGSPLHF. The CDR3 coding sequence is TGTGCCAGCAGTCCCCATCAGGGGGCGCTAGGTTCACCCCTCCACTTT.

The chain joins TRBV19 to TRBJ1-4; 7 positions match TRBD1. The V gene's germline CDR1 is LNHDA and CDR2 SQIVND (reference sequence). Trimming cost V 3 bases and J 4 bases; bases outside gene matches: 2. The CDR3 has 14 residues. In DNA, the CDR3 is TGTGCCAGTAGTATGGGACAGCTTAATGAAAAACTGTTTTTT. Encoded protein: CASSMGQLNEKLFF.

The chain joins TRBV15 to TRBJ1-6; D is possibly TRBD1 (6 bases). V gave up 5 bases and J gave up 7 bases, with 18 bases separating them. CDR1 is LNHNV and CDR2 is YYDKDF in the germline V gene (reference sequence). The CDR3 is made up of 16 amino acids. The CDR3, as DNA: TGTGCCACCAGCTCCCGCGCGGGGGCGAAGAATTCACCCCTCCACTTT. This gives the protein CATSSRAGAKNSPLHF.

V usage is TRBV5-6 and J usage is TRBJ1-1, with 10 positions matching TRBD1. The CDR3 totals 16 residues. The V segment lost 4 bases and the J segment 1 base; nucleotides outside the gene matches: 7. Looked up from germline, CDR1 is SGHDT and CDR2 is YYEEEE. The CDR3 DNA reads TGTGCCAGCAGCCCCGGGACAGGGGACGCGAACACTGAAGCTTTCTTT. The encoded protein is CASSPGTGDANTEAFF. The entire variable domain, with the rest obtained from reference TRBV5-6 and TRBJ1-1, is as follows: DAGVTQSPTHLIKTRGQQVTLRCSPKSGHDTVSWYQQALGQGPQFIFQYYEEEERQRGNFPDRFSGHQFPNYSSELNVNALLLGDSALYLCASSPGTGDANTEAFFGQGTRLTVV.

V is TRBV7-9 and J is TRBJ1-1; D is uncertain. This CDR3 comprises 15 residues. Germline assignment: CDR1 SEHNR and CDR2 FQNEAQ (reference sequence). Trimming pared 5 bases from V and 1 base from J, leaving 14 bases between. This CDR3 reads CASSLPRESNTEAFF. CDR3 nucleotides: TGTGCCAGCAGCCTACCCCGGGAATCGAACACTGAAGCTTTCTTT.

This chain links TRBV7-9 with TRBJ1-4, with D possibly being TRBD1 (6 bases). The CDR3 extends over 14 amino acids. V lost 8 bases, J lost 8 bases, and 18 bases lay in between. The germline V gene encodes CDR1 SEHNR and CDR2 FQNEAQ (reference sequence). CDR3 DNA sequence: TGTGCCAGCGGATTTAGGGGGAACGGCGAAAAACTGTTTTTT. Protein: CASGFRGNGEKLFF. The full variable domain, completed using reference TRBV7-9 and TRBJ1-4, is DTGVSQNPRHKITKRGQNVTFRCDPISEHNRLYWYRQTLGQGPEFLTYFQNEAQLEKSRLLSDRFSAERPKGSFSTLEIQRTEQGDSAMYLCASGFRGNGEKLFFGSGTQLSVL.

CDR3 DNA sequence: TGTGCCAGCAGTCTCTCCGGGACAGGGAACACTGAAGCTTTCTTT. This translates into CASSLSGTGNTEAFF. V usage is TRBV27 and J usage is TRBJ1-1; 8 bases agree with TRBD1. The J segment lost 1 base and the V segment lost 5 bases, leaving 6 bases of the junction unmatched. This CDR3 is 15 amino acids long. Germline values: CDR1 MNHEY, CDR2 SMNVEV (reference sequence).

This clone was picked up a small number of times. The CDR3 spells CASSKARTGPNEKLFF. The CDR3 DNA sequence: TGTGCCAGCAGCAAAGCCCGGACAGGTCCTAATGAAAAACTGTTTTTT. The V gene is TRBV21-1, the J gene TRBJ1-4; TRBD1 is taken as the D call from the table, unchecked against the DNA. TRBV21-1 is given as a pseudogene. The CDR3 length is 16 residues.

The rearrangement links TRBV15 to TRBJ2-2; TRBD2 is a possible D gene (5 bases). The germline V gene has CDR1 LNHNV and CDR2 YYDKDF (reference sequence). The CDR3 length is 15 residues. The ends were cut back, 1 base at V and 4 bases at J, with 10 bases in the middle. The CDR3 here is CATSRGSSFTGELFF. CDR3 nucleotide sequence: TGTGCCACCAGCAGAGGTTCTAGCTTCACCGGGGAGCTGTTTTTT.